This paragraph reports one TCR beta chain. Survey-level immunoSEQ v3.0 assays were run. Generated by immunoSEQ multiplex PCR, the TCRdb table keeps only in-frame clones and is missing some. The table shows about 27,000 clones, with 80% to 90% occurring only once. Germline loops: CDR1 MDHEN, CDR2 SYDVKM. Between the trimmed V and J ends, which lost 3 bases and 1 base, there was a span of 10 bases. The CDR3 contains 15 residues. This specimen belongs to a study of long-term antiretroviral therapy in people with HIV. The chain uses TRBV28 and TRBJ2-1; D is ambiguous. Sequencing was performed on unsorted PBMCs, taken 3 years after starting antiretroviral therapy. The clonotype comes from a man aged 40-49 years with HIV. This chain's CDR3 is CASSFAGESYNEQFF. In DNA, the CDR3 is TGTGCCAGCAGTTTTGCTGGGGAATCCTACAATGAGCAGTTCTTC.